These 24 T cell receptor beta chains were sequenced from one sample in a study of vaccination and CD4 T cells after COVID-19. Their antigens are not known. CD4+ T cells that had been cultured provided DNA sequenced with the Oncomine TCR Beta short-read assay. TCRdb reprocessed the PCR reads via MiXCR and lists one record per CDR3 protein. Here the sample spans some 16,000 distinct CDR3 sequences, about 43% being singletons. The treatment is: roughly 10-day PBMC culture with coronavirus spike peptide pools or control peptides (ViraFEST assay). The input for sequencing was CD4+ T cells from blood, cultured in vitro, taken after SARS-CoV-2 vaccination. The receptors here all came from a human donor who had recovered from COVID-19.

The V and J genes are TRBV20-1 and TRBJ1-6, with D maybe TRBD1 (6 bases). Germline assignment: CDR1 DFQATT and CDR2 SNEGSKA (reference sequence). CDR3 length equals 12 residues. V lost 5 bases and J 7 bases, leaving 9 bases between the germline ends. CDR3 sequence (DNA): TGCAGTGCTGTGGGGGGCAATTCACCCCTCCACTTT. This translates into CSAVGGNSPLHF.

This clonotype has more than one count but fewer than ten. This rearrangement joins TRBV19 to TRBJ2-7, with D tentatively TRBD2 (5 bases). The J call may be mistaken, given a closer DNA end match to TRBJ2-5. In germline, CDR1 is LNHDA, CDR2 SQIVND (reference sequence). The CDR3 has 13 amino acids. The CDR3 sequence is CASSGGSLETQYF. CDR3 nucleotide sequence: TGTGCCAGTAGTGGAGGTAGTTTGGAGACCCAGTACTTC.

This clonotype was picked up a small number of times. V and J are TRBV7-9 and TRBJ1-2; 9 bases match TRBD1. CDR1 SEHNR and CDR2 FQNEAQ come from the germline V gene (reference sequence). V lost 5 bases and J lost 8; bases outside the gene matches: 12. The CDR3 sequence is 15 residues long. CDR3 amino acids: CASSAYRGRSGGYTF. CDR3 sequence (DNA): TGTGCCAGCAGCGCCTACAGGGGGCGGAGTGGGGGCTACACCTTC. Drawing the rest from reference TRBV7-9 and TRBJ1-2, the complete variable domain is DTGVSQNPRHKITKRGQNVTFRCDPISEHNRLYWYRQTLGQGPEFLTYFQNEAQLEKSRLLSDRFSAERPKGSFSTLEIQRTEQGDSAMYLCASSAYRGRSGGYTFGSGTRLTVV.

V is TRBV18 and J is TRBJ2-2, with 9 nucleotides matching TRBD1. V was pared by 1 base and J by 4 bases, with 7 bases of the junction left unmatched. This CDR3 is built from 17 residues. Looked up from germline, CDR1 is KGHSH and CDR2 is LQKENI. CDR3: CASSPLNRGQSTGELFF. The CDR3 coding sequence is TGTGCCAGCTCACCACTAAACAGGGGGCAGTCCACCGGGGAGCTGTTTTTT.

This clonotype was seen more than once but under ten times. V usage is TRBV20-1 and J usage is TRBJ2-5, with 10 nucleotides matching TRBD2. CDR1 and CDR2 (germline): DFQATT, SNEGSKA (reference sequence). V lost 6 bases and J lost 4; bases outside the gene matches: 8. The CDR3 consists of 14 residues. CDR3 sequence (DNA): TGCAGTGCCACTAGCGGGGCGGCGGGAGAGACCCAGTACTTC. Translating it yields CSATSGAAGETQYF.

The V gene is TRBV27, the J gene TRBJ2-7; a weak D match, TRBD2 (6 bases). The CDR3 is made up of 14 amino acids. V gave up 6 bases and J gave up 0 bases, with 12 bases separating them. Germline assignment: CDR1 MNHEY and CDR2 SMNVEV (reference sequence). CDR3 in DNA: TGTGCCAGCAGCCGGGAGTCGAGCTCCTACGAGCAGTACTTC. It yields the protein CASSRESSSYEQYF.

The chain joins TRBV20-1 to TRBJ2-4, with a possible D match to TRBD2 (7 bases). Germline assignment: CDR1 DFQATT and CDR2 SNEGSKA (reference sequence). Trimming took 3 bases from V and 6 from J, leaving 33 bases between them. The CDR3 contains 20 residues. CDR3 bases: TGCAGTGCTAGCAGATGGGGGGGGGCTACGAGATTCGGACCGCTAAACATTCAGTACTTC. It codes for CSASRWGGATRFGPLNIQYF.

This sequence joins TRBV10-3 and TRBJ2-5; D possibly uses TRBD1 or TRBD2 (5 bases each). Deletions cut 6 bases from V and 1 base from J, with 12 bases between. The CDR3 spans 14 residues. Germline V lookup: CDR1 ENHRY, CDR2 SYGVKD. CDR3 in amino acids: CAIRRDGFQETQYF. The DNA for the CDR3 is TGTGCCATCAGACGGGACGGCTTCCAAGAGACCCAGTACTTC.

This clonotype has a handful of counts. V usage is TRBV10-3 and J usage is TRBJ1-6; no clear D gene. The CDR3 length is 11 residues. Looked up from germline, CDR1 is ENHRY and CDR2 is SYGVKD. V was cut by 6 bases and J by 11 bases, with 8 bases left in between. In nucleotides, the CDR3 is TGTGCCATCAGGACACGGCCACCCCTCCACTTT. This translates into CAIRTRPPLHF.

This chain connects TRBV12-3 or TRBV12-4 to TRBJ1-2, with D hard to call. V gave up 5 bases and J gave up 5 bases, with 12 bases separating them. CDR3 size: 13 residues. The CDR3: CASSLYPEYGYTF. The CDR3, as DNA: TGTGCCAGCAGTCTTTACCCGGAGTATGGCTACACCTTC.

This clonotype showed up just a few times. The gene calls are TRBV27 and TRBJ2-2, with 10 bases fitting TRBD1. CDR1 MNHEY and CDR2 SMNVEV come from the germline V gene (reference sequence). The CDR3 loop spans 14 amino acids. V gave up 4 bases and J gave up 4 bases; unmatched junction bases: 0. CDR3 in DNA: TGTGCCAGCAGTTGGGACAGGGGCACCGGGGAGCTGTTTTTT. As protein: CASSWDRGTGELFF.

This rearrangement joins TRBV25-1 to TRBJ1-4, with 11 bases matching TRBD1. CDR1 and CDR2 (germline): MGHDK, SYGVNS. The CDR3 totals 15 residues. Trimming took 1 base from V and 8 from J; bases not matched to a gene: 3. The CDR3 sequence is CASSEWGQGEEKLFF. Written as DNA, the CDR3 is TGTGCCAGCAGTGAATGGGGACAGGGGGAGGAAAAACTGTTTTTT.

This clonotype is labeled medium-sized. V gene TRBV7-2 combines with J gene TRBJ2-3, with 13 bases fitting TRBD2. The J segment lost 8 bases and the V segment lost 5 bases, leaving 7 bases of the junction unmatched. The V gene's germline CDR1 is SGHTA and CDR2 FQGNSA. The CDR3 runs to 15 residues. The CDR3 here is CASSEGLAGVATQYF. The CDR3 nucleotides are TGTGCCAGCAGCGAAGGACTAGCGGGAGTGGCTACGCAGTATTTT.

This clonotype occurred a few times. This chain joins TRBV19 and TRBJ2-2; D gene ambiguous. Trimming stripped 7 bases from V and 5 bases from J, with 14 bases between. Germline lookup yields CDR1 LNHDA and CDR2 SQIVND (reference sequence). The CDR3 spans 14 residues. CDR3 DNA: TGTGCCAGTATCAACCCGGTGGGGACCGGGGAGCTGTTTTTT. It codes for CASINPVGTGELFF.

This chain joins TRBV6-1 and TRBJ1-6; TRBD1 matches at 7 bases. V shed 4 bases, J shed 2 bases, and the junction held 11 bases outside the gene matches. The CDR3 loop spans 18 amino acids. CDR1 is MNHNS, CDR2 SASEGT, per germline. The CDR3 is CASSARSDRRPYNSPLHF. CDR3 coding DNA: TGTGCCAGCAGTGCCCGATCGGACAGGCGGCCCTATAATTCACCCCTCCACTTT.

The rearrangement joins TRBV11-3 to TRBJ2-7, with 8 nucleotides matching TRBD2. Germline-derived CDR1 and CDR2 are SGHNT and YENEEA. The CDR3 sequence is 15 residues long. V lost 1 base, J lost 6 bases, and 8 bases stayed unmatched. The CDR3 region is CASSLGAAGGSEQYF. In DNA, the CDR3 is TGTGCCAGCAGCTTAGGAGCGGCGGGAGGAAGCGAGCAGTACTTC.

This chain uses TRBV7-2 with TRBJ2-7; D is unclear. Germline V gene data show CDR1 as SGHTA and CDR2 as FQGNSA. The CDR3 runs 13 residues. V was shortened by 9 bases and J by 6 bases, with 18 bases between the two germline ends. CDR3 region: CASKPASGGEQYF. The CDR3 bases are TGTGCCAGTAAGCCGGCGTCGGGTGGCGAGCAGTACTTC.

The rearrangement uses TRBV19 and TRBJ1-5; TRBD1 aligns across 8 bases. The CDR3 is 15 residues long. CDR1 is LNHDA and CDR2 is SQIVND in the germline V gene (reference sequence). V was clipped by 2 bases and J by 3 bases; unmatched bases: 3. CDR3 DNA sequence: TGTGCCAGTAGTATAACAGGGGGTTACAATCAGCCCCAGCATTTT. Protein sequence: CASSITGGYNQPQHF.

The chain carries TRBV15 and TRBJ2-1, with 8 nucleotides matching TRBD2. Losses at the gene ends were 1 base for V and 6 bases for J; bases not matched to a gene: 5. CDR1 is LNHNV, CDR2 YYDKDF, per germline (reference sequence). The CDR3 covers 15 residues. As DNA, the CDR3 is TGTGCCACCAGCAGAGTACTAGCGGAGGGCAATGAGCAGTTCTTC. Protein product: CATSRVLAEGNEQFF.

This clonotype was seen more than once but under ten times. The chain has TRBV20-1 and TRBJ1-5; weak D call: TRBD1 (6 bases). Germline loops: CDR1 DFQATT, CDR2 SNEGSKA (reference sequence). The V end lost 1 base, the J end lost 3 bases, and 13 bases lay between the germline ends. CDR3 length equals 15 residues. The DNA for the CDR3 is TGCAGTGCTAGAGTTGCAACAGGGATCAATCAGCCCCAGCATTTT. This sequence encodes CSARVATGINQPQHF.

The genes are TRBV7-9 and TRBJ1-1; TRBD1 matches 7 bases. Germline V gene sequence: CDR1 SEHNR, CDR2 FQNEAQ (reference sequence). J was trimmed by 6 bases and V by 4 bases; bases with no gene match: 8. The CDR3 is 14 amino acids. The chain's CDR3 is CASSYPGGKSEAFF. CDR3 DNA sequence: TGTGCCAGCAGCTATCCAGGGGGTAAATCTGAAGCTTTCTTT.

CDR3: CAISKTSGRKADTQYF. The DNA for the CDR3 is TGTGCCATCAGTAAGACTAGCGGGAGGAAAGCGGATACGCAGTATTTT. The chain is built from TRBV10-3 and TRBJ2-3; 13 bases are a match to TRBD2. Germline V gene lookup returns CDR1 ENHRY and CDR2 SYGVKD. CDR3 length: 16 residues. V gave up 5 bases and J gave up 6 bases; unmatched junction bases: 8.

This clonotype appeared a few times. The chain recombines TRBV28 with TRBJ2-5, with 7 nucleotides matching TRBD1. Germline trimming cut 7 bases from V and 4 bases from J; bases unmatched to any gene: 12. The germline V gene has CDR1 MDHEN and CDR2 SYDVKM. This CDR3 spans 15 amino acids. The CDR3 DNA reads as TGTGCCAGCACTACCCCTGAAGGGACAGCAGAGACCCAGTACTTC. Translating gives CASTTPEGTAETQYF.

This clonotype has just a few counts. This rearrangement joins TRBV6-2 or TRBV6-3 to TRBJ2-1, with TRBD2 matching over 8 bases. Germline assignment: CDR1 MNHEY and CDR2 SVGEGT. The CDR3 consists of 17 residues. The ends lost 5 bases at V and 0 bases at J; junction bases unmatched: 9. Here the CDR3 DNA reads TGTGCCAGCAGTGACCGACTAGCGCGGAGCTCCTACAATGAGCAGTTCTTC. It encodes CASSDRLARSSYNEQFF.